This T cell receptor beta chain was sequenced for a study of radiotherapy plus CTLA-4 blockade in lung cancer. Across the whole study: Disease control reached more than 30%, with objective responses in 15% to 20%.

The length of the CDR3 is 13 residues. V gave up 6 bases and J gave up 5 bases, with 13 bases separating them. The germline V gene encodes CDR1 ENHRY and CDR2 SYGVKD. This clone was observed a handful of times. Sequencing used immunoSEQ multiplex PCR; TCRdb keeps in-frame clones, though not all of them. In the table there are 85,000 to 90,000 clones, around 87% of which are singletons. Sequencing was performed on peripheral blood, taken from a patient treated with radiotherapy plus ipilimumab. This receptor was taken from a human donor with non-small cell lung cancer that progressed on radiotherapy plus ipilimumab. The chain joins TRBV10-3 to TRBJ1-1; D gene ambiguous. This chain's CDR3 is CAISLGSGTEAFF. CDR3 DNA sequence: TGTGCCATCAGCCTCGGGAGCGGGACTGAAGCTTTCTTT.